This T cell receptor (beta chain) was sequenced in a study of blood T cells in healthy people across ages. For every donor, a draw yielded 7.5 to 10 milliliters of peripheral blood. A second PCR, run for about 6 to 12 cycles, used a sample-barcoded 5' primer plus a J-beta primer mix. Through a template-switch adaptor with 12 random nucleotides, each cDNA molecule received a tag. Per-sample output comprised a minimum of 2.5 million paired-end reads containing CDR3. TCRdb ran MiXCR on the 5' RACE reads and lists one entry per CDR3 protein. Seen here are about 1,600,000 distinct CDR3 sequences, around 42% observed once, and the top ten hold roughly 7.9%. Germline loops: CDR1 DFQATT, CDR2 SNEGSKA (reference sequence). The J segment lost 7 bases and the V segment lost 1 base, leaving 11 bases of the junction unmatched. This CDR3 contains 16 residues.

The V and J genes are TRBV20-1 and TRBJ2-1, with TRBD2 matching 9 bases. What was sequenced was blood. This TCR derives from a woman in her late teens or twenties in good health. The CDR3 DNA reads TGCAGTGCTAGAGGGGGGGCTAGCGGGGCGGGTAATGAGCAGTTCTTC. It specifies CSARGGASGAGNEQFF.